The source of this T cell receptor (beta chain) is a study of post-analysis software for immune sequencing data. Findings and limits, study-wide: TRBV5-6, TRBV5-1 and TRBV20-1 were among 4 or 5 TRBV segments more frequent in patients than controls.

V was shortened by 7 bases and J by 3 bases, with 20 bases between the two germline ends. Germline V gene sequence: CDR1 DFQATT, CDR2 SNEGSKA (reference sequence). The CDR3 has 15 residues. A note on this clonotype: Its antigen is still unknown.

Every TCR beta cDNA library bore unique molecular identifiers. Once about 0.95 to 10 million T cells were used, roughly 490,000 cDNA molecules resulted. TCRdb re-analysed the PCR reads in MiXCR, keeping a single row per CDR3 protein. The sample has roughly 570,000 distinct CDR3 sequences; around 36% are singletons. This clonotype was sampled from a girl aged 2 to 17 with multiple sclerosis. The sample comprised blood. The chain couples TRBV20-1 to TRBJ2-3; D possibly matches TRBD1 or TRBD2 (5 bases each). The CDR3 region is CSVLGLRDGTDTQYF. The DNA for the CDR3 is TGCAGTGTTTTAGGGCTCAGGGACGGGACAGATACGCAGTATTTT.